This is a list of T cell receptor beta chains from one sample in a study of immune characteristics of hereditary and idiopathic chronic pancreatitis. Using immunoSEQ multiplex PCR, the repertoire was profiled, and TCRdb retains in-frame clones only, with some absent. Of roughly 13,000 clones in the sample, less than 75% were seen once. Sample: pancreas tissue with hereditary chronic pancreatitis. The receptors stem from a human donor with chronic pancreatitis. The CDR3 runs from the conserved cysteine through the conserved F or W. D genes are given only for firm matches. Some rows have no size entry. The others give once, few or many, or a class for an expanded clone.

v_call: TRBV24-1; j_call: TRBJ1-5; clone_size: NA; d_call: NA; cdr3_nt: TGTGCCACCAGTGATTGGGTGGGCAATCAGCCCCAGCATTTT; cdr3_aa: CATSDWVGNQPQHF
v_call: TRBV21-1; j_call: TRBJ1-6; clone_size: NA; d_call: NA; cdr3_nt: TGTGCCAGCAGCACCCGGGACAGGGGGTTAGAATCACCCCTCCACTTT; cdr3_aa: CASSTRDRGLESPLHF
v_call: TRBV5-1; j_call: TRBJ2-1; clone_size: NA; d_call: NA; cdr3_nt: TGCGCCAGCAGCTTGGGTACGGGAGAGTACAATGAGCAGTTCTTC; cdr3_aa: CASSLGTGEYNEQFF
v_call: TRBV12-5; j_call: TRBJ2-1; clone_size: NA; d_call: TRBD1; cdr3_nt: TGTGCTAGTGGACGCGGGACAGGGCCCAACAATGAGCAGTTCTTC; cdr3_aa: CASGRGTGPNNEQFF
v_call: TRBV7-2; j_call: TRBJ1-3; clone_size: NA; d_call: TRBD1; cdr3_nt: TGTGCCAGCAGCAGACAGGGGGGTAACACCATATATTTT; cdr3_aa: CASSRQGGNTIYF
v_call: TRBV28; j_call: TRBJ2-3; clone_size: few; d_call: NA; cdr3_nt: TGTGCCAGCAGTTTAATGGGGGAGGGCACAGATACGCAGTATTTT; cdr3_aa: CASSLMGEGTDTQYF
v_call: TRBV14; j_call: TRBJ2-1; clone_size: NA; d_call: TRBD2; cdr3_nt: TGTGCCAGCAGCCAAGCCAGACTAGCGGGAAATGAGCAGTTCTTC; cdr3_aa: CASSQARLAGNEQFF
v_call: TRBV29-1; j_call: TRBJ2-1; clone_size: NA; d_call: NA; cdr3_nt: TGCAGCGTCGCCCGGGACACCCACAATGAGCAGTTCTTC; cdr3_aa: CSVARDTHNEQFF
v_call: TRBV29-1; j_call: TRBJ1-4; clone_size: NA; d_call: TRBD1; cdr3_nt: TGCAGCGTTAAGGCAACAGGGGGCGTTTCTGAAAAACTGTTTTTT; cdr3_aa: CSVKATGGVSEKLFF
v_call: TRBV6-5; j_call: TRBJ2-1; clone_size: NA; d_call: TRBD2; cdr3_nt: TGTGCCAGCAGTTCGAGGGCAGCGGGAGGCAATGAGCAGTTCTTC; cdr3_aa: CASSSRAAGGNEQFF
v_call: TRBV20-1; j_call: TRBJ2-3; clone_size: few; d_call: TRBD2; cdr3_nt: TGCAGTGCTAGTCTAGCGGGGGCAGATACGCAGTATTTT; cdr3_aa: CSASLAGADTQYF